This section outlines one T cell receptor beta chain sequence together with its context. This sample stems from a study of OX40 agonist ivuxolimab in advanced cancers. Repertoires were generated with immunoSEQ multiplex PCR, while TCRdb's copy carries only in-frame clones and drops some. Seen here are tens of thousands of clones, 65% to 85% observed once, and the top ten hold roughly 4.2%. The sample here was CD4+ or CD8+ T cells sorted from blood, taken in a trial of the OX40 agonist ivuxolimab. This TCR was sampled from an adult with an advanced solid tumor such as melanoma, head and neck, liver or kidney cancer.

CDR3 in DNA: TGTGCCAGCAGGATGGGTAGGCAGGGAACCTCCCCCACCCCCTACGAGCAGTACTTC. Translation: CASRMGRQGTSPTPYEQYF. The genes are TRBV28 and TRBJ2-7; D perhaps matches TRBD1 (5 bases). Deletions cut 6 bases from V and 2 bases from J, with 29 bases between. Germline V CDR1 and CDR2: MDHEN, SYDVKM. The CDR3 has 19 residues.